This entry lists 10 T cell receptor beta chains sequenced from one sample in a study of T cell repertoires in cytomegalovirus infection. Each CDR3 protein is one row after TCRdb ran MiXCR on the reads. The profile shows some 270,000 distinct CDR3 sequences, about 17% of them singletons. Source material: CD8+ T cells from PBMCs. These receptors all come from a human donor in good health (CMV status not recorded). Some clones in this sample may be carry-over from other donors' samples.

The rearrangement uses TRBV20-1 and TRBJ1-5; D unclear. The CDR3 consists of 12 residues. Per germline, CDR1 DFQATT and CDR2 SNEGSKA (reference sequence). Trimming removed 4 bases from V and 4 bases from J, with 8 bases in between. The CDR3 sequence is CSATTENQPQHF. CDR3 DNA sequence: TGCAGTGCTACAACGGAAAATCAGCCCCAGCATTTT.

Judged by abundance, this clonotype is medium-sized. V is TRBV7-2 and J is TRBJ1-5; 7 bases map to TRBD1. From germline, CDR1 is SGHTA and CDR2 FQGNSA. The trim removed 5 bases at V and 5 bases at J, leaving 6 bases unmatched. The CDR3 is 14 amino acids. For the CDR3, the DNA is TGTGCCAGCAGCCCACAGGGGAGGCATCAGCCCCAGCATTTT. This gives the protein CASSPQGRHQPQHF.

This clonotype appeared many times. V gene TRBV7-2 combines with J gene TRBJ2-6, with TRBD1 matching over 7 bases. CDR1 SGHTA and CDR2 FQGNSA come from the germline V gene. The CDR3 contains 16 residues. J was trimmed by 0 bases and V by 4 bases; bases with no gene match: 3. The CDR3 reads CASSSRQGSGANVLTF. The CDR3 nucleotides read TGTGCCAGCAGCTCGAGACAGGGCTCTGGGGCCAACGTCCTGACTTTC.

The chain links TRBV7-9 to TRBJ2-5; TRBD2 matches 11 bases. CDR1 is SEHNR and CDR2 is FQNEAQ in the germline V gene (reference sequence). The CDR3 totals 18 residues. With V trimmed by 6 bases and J by 2 bases, 14 bases remained unmatched. CDR3 bases: TGTGCCAGCAGTACATCTAGCGGGGGGCGGCCAAGTCAAGAGACCCAGTACTTC. Protein: CASSTSSGGRPSQETQYF.

This chain connects TRBV28 to TRBJ1-1; D gene uncertain. Germline V gene lookup returns CDR1 MDHEN and CDR2 SYDVKM. Trimming removed 9 bases from V and 4 bases from J, with 12 bases in between. CDR3 length: 12 residues. CDR3 DNA: TGTGCCAGTAATGAGACACCCACTGAAGCTTTCTTT. It yields the protein CASNETPTEAFF.

This clonotype occurred many times. This rearrangement joins TRBV7-9 to TRBJ2-4, with D perhaps TRBD2 (6 bases). Trimming stripped 1 base from V and 2 bases from J, with 12 bases between. The CDR3 has 16 amino acids. Germline values: CDR1 SEHNR, CDR2 FQNEAQ (reference sequence). CDR3 protein: CASSLGGGATKNIQYF. CDR3 nucleotide sequence: TGTGCCAGCAGCTTAGGTGGAGGGGCGACCAAAAACATTCAGTACTTC.

This clonotype has ten or more counts. The V gene is TRBV7-6, the J gene TRBJ1-1; D may be TRBD1 (6 bases). CDR3 size: 15 residues. Trimming took off 5 bases at V and 1 base at J, with 14 bases between the two ends. Per germline, CDR1 SGHVS and CDR2 FNYEAQ. CDR3 coding DNA: TGTGCCAGCAGCCTCAGGGGACACGCGAACACTGAAGCTTTCTTT. Translation: CASSLRGHANTEAFF.

The chain couples TRBV3-1 to TRBJ1-6; maybe TRBD1 (5 bases). This CDR3 is 15 amino acids long. Germline assignment: CDR1 LGHDT and CDR2 YNNKEL (reference sequence). V was shortened by 0 bases and J by 6 bases, with 9 bases between the two germline ends. The CDR3 reads CASSQESDSNSPLHF. The CDR3 DNA reads TGTGCCAGCAGCCAAGAATCCGACAGTAATTCACCCCTCCACTTT. Filled out from reference TRBV3-1 and TRBJ1-6, the complete variable domain reads DTAVSQTPKYLVTQMGNDKSIKCEQNLGHDTMYWYKQDSKKFLKIMFSYNNKELIINETVPNRFSPKSPDKAHLNLHINSLELGDSAVYFCASSQESDSNSPLHFGNGTRLTVT.

The chain joins TRBV7-9 to TRBJ2-7; no firm D call. V lost 2 bases and J lost 6, with 8 bases in between. CDR1 SEHNR and CDR2 FQNEAQ come from the germline V gene (reference sequence). The CDR3 is 12 amino acids. CDR3 residues: CASSLSPREQYF. CDR3 bases: TGTGCCAGCAGCTTATCTCCTCGCGAGCAGTACTTC. The variable domain in full, with the rest retrieved from reference TRBV7-9 and TRBJ2-7, is DTGVSQNPRHKITKRGQNVTFRCDPISEHNRLYWYRQTLGQGPEFLTYFQNEAQLEKSRLLSDRFSAERPKGSFSTLEIQRTEQGDSAMYLCASSLSPREQYFGPGTRLTVT.

This clonotype was seen many times. J is TRBJ2-7 and V is TRBV12-3 or TRBV12-4, with D perhaps being TRBD1 or TRBD2 (5 bases each). The CDR3 contains 14 residues. V dropped 3 bases and J dropped 2 bases, with 11 bases sitting between them. The CDR3 reads CASSLGDPAYEQYF. In nucleotides, the CDR3 is TGTGCCAGCAGTTTGGGGGACCCAGCCTACGAGCAGTACTTC.